The table lists the clone carrying this TCR beta chain with a few counts. The data are from a study of patients and donors after allogeneic stem cell transplantation. The length of the CDR3 is 13 residues. Germline V gene sequence: CDR1 DFQATT, CDR2 SNEGSKA (reference sequence). Trimming stripped 5 bases from V and 1 base from J, with 10 bases between. TCRdb re-called the RT-PCR reads through MiXCR, storing one row per CDR3 protein. The repertoire has over 150,000 distinct CDR3 sequences, about 30% of them found once; the top ten carry 2.5% to 3.5%. The sequence was collected from a human donor who was either an allogeneic HSCT recipient or a stem cell or donor lymphocyte infusion donor (not recorded which). It is not recorded whose cells these are; they may come from a transplant donor. The rearrangement uses TRBV20-1 and TRBJ2-3, with D unclear. Sequencing was carried out using blood, either unsorted or a sorted T cell fraction (not recorded which). For the CDR3, the DNA is TGCAGTGCTCCCTTATCCGGCACAGATACGCAGTATTTT. Amino acids: CSAPLSGTDTQYF.